The rows below give T cell receptor beta chains drawn from one sample of a study of T cell changes during pregnancy in multiple sclerosis. Clones were read by immunoSEQ multiplex PCR, and TCRdb kept only the in-frame ones, dropping some. The repertoire has 55,000 to 70,000 clones, around 93% of them found once; the top ten carry about 1.7%. The sequencing used peripheral blood, collected after pregnancy. All receptors come from a female donor with multiple sclerosis, enrolled in a pregnancy study. Each CDR3 is given with its conserved first and last residue. D genes are given only for firm matches. Size is omitted from some rows. Given values are once, few, many or a class for expanded clones.

size	V	J	D	DNA	CDR3
NA	TRBV27	TRBJ1-2	TRBD1	TGTGCCAGCTATACCTCTCAGGGGGCCCCCCCTATGGGCGAGGGCTACACCTTC	CASYTSQGAPPMGEGYTF
NA	TRBV28	TRBJ2-1	NA	TGTGCCAGCAGTTCTTACAATGAGCAGTTCTTC	CASSSYNEQFF
few	TRBV18	TRBJ2-7	NA	TGTGCCAGCTCACCACGAGGATCCGAGCAGTACTTC	CASSPRGSEQYF
NA	TRBV11-2	TRBJ2-5	TRBD2	TGTGCCAGCAGCCGGACTAGCGGGAGAGGGGGGGAGACCCAGTACTTC	CASSRTSGRGGETQYF
NA	TRBV9	TRBJ2-1	NA	TGTGCCAGCAGCGTTTCAACCTACAATGAGCAGTTCTTC	CASSVSTYNEQFF
NA	TRBV10-1	TRBJ2-5	TRBD2	TGCGCCAGCAGGGGACTATTGGGGGAGACCCAGTACTTC	CASRGLLGETQYF
NA	TRBV7-6	TRBJ2-7	NA	TGTGCCAGCAGCTCGACGGGATTTAGGGAGCAGTACTTC	CASSSTGFREQYF
NA	TRBV28	TRBJ2-2	NA	TGTGCCAGCAGTTTAACACCCGGGAGAGGGACCGGGGAGCTGTTTTTT	CASSLTPGRGTGELFF
few	TRBV18	TRBJ2-5	NA	TGTGCCAGCTCACCCAAGCGAGAGACCCAGTACTTC	CASSPKRETQYF
once	TRBV4-3	TRBJ2-5	TRBD1	TGCGCCAGCAGCCAAGTCACAGGGGTTGGGGAGACCCAGTACTTC	CASSQVTGVGETQYF
NA	TRBV27	TRBJ2-3	NA	TGTGCCAGCAGTCCCCGGGACACCCTCACAGATACGCAGTATTTT	CASSPRDTLTDTQYF
once	TRBV5-1	TRBJ1-3	NA	TGCGCCAGCAGCCTGACAGCTCCCTCCGAGAACACCATATATTTT	CASSLTAPSENTIYF
NA	TRBV6-5	TRBJ1-6	TRBD1	TGTGCCAGCAGAAGACAGGGGGCGGGAGAATCACCCCTCCACTTT	CASRRQGAGESPLHF
NA	TRBV5-6	TRBJ2-5	TRBD2	TGTGCCAGCAGCCCTAGCGGACAAGAGACCCAGTACTTC	CASSPSGQETQYF
NA	TRBV28	TRBJ1-1	NA	TGTGCCAGCAGAAGAACGGTGGGACACTTCGCTGAAGCTTTCTTT	CASRRTVGHFAEAFF
NA	TRBV28	TRBJ1-1	NA	TGTGCCAGCAAGGAGAAGTGGGGGCTGGCTTTCTTT	CASKEKWGLAFF
once	TRBV7-7	TRBJ2-2	TRBD2	TGTGCTAGCAGTCCTTTCCTTGCGGGAGCAGACACCGGGGAGCTGTTTTTT	CASSPFLAGADTGELFF
NA	TRBV19	TRBJ1-1	NA	TGTGCCAGTAGTATAGATATTTCGGGGGCTGAAGCTTTCTTT	CASSIDISGAEAFF
NA	TRBV19	TRBJ2-5	TRBD1	TGTGCCAGTAGTCCCCGAGAAACAGGGGCTGTTGAGACCCAGTACTTC	CASSPRETGAVETQYF
NA	TRBV19	TRBJ1-6	NA	TGTGCCAGTATGCAGGGTCGGGATTCACCCCTCCACTTT	CASMQGRDSPLHF
NA	TRBV19	TRBJ2-3	TRBD2	TGTGCCAGTAGTACCTGGCTTGAAGCGGGAGTGGTGGCAGATACGCAGTATTTT	CASSTWLEAGVVADTQYF
NA	TRBV4-2	TRBJ2-1	NA	TGTGCCAGCAGCCAAGTGACCGGGGGTGGTCCCACCTACAATGAGCAGTTCTTC	CASSQVTGGGPTYNEQFF
NA	TRBV9	TRBJ2-1	NA	TGTGCCAGCAGCGTAAATTTTCGGGACAAAGGTAGCAATGAGCAGTTCTTC	CASSVNFRDKGSNEQFF
NA	TRBV30	TRBJ2-1	TRBD2	TGTGCCTGGAGTGTGGGAGGGCTGGGTGAGCAGTTCTTC	CAWSVGGLGEQFF
medium-sized	TRBV29-1	TRBJ2-2	TRBD1	TGCAGCGTTCGGACAGGGGTCGACACCGGGGAGCTGTTTTTT	CSVRTGVDTGELFF
NA	TRBV5-6	TRBJ1-1	TRBD1	TGTGCCAGCAGCTTGGGGGACAGACGAAACACTGAAGCTTTCTTT	CASSLGDRRNTEAFF
NA	TRBV5-6	TRBJ2-5	NA	TGTGCCAGCAGCTTGGATACGGGAGTGGGCCAAGAGACCCAGTACTTC	CASSLDTGVGQETQYF
NA	TRBV9	TRBJ1-2	NA	TGTGCCAGCAGCCACAGGACAGAGAGTAGCTATGGCTACACCTTC	CASSHRTESSYGYTF
NA	TRBV29-1	TRBJ2-1	TRBD1	TGCAGCGCTGCCAGGGACAGCAATGAGCAGTTCTTC	CSAARDSNEQFF
NA	TRBV20-1	TRBJ2-5	NA	TGCAGTGCTACTAGAAGGGAGACCCAGTACTTC	CSATRRETQYF
NA	TRBV19	TRBJ1-2	TRBD1	TGTGCCAGTCTCTTTGGGGACGACAGGGGAAAAAGAGGCTACACCTTC	CASLFGDDRGKRGYTF
NA	TRBV25-1	TRBJ1-4	TRBD1	TGTGCCAGCAGTGAATCCGGGACAGGAGACGAAAAACTGTTTTTT	CASSESGTGDEKLFF
NA	TRBV6-1	TRBJ2-4	TRBD1	TGTGCCAGCAGTGTACGGGACAGGGGGGAGTTGGGGGCCAAAAACATTCAGTACTTC	CASSVRDRGELGAKNIQYF
NA	TRBV5-4	TRBJ2-1	NA	TGTGCCAGCAGCTTGCCCAGTAAAGGGCAGGGATCCAATGAGCAGTTCTTC	CASSLPSKGQGSNEQFF
NA	TRBV10-2	TRBJ2-1	NA	TGCGCCAGCGAGGGCCCCTACAATGAGCAGTTCTTC	CASEGPYNEQFF
few	TRBV7-2	TRBJ2-7	TRBD2	TGTGCCAGCAGCCGAACTTCCAGCGGGAGTACATACGAGCAGTACTTC	CASSRTSSGSTYEQYF
NA	TRBV9	TRBJ2-2	TRBD2	TGTGCCAGCAGCACGAGACTAGCGGGGCACACCGGGGAGCTGTTTTTT	CASSTRLAGHTGELFF
NA	TRBV7-9	TRBJ1-1	NA	TGTGCCAGCAGCTTAGGGGCCAGAGCAATGAACACTGAAGCTTTCTTT	CASSLGARAMNTEAFF
NA	TRBV19	TRBJ1-5	NA	TGTGCCAGTAGTGCCTGGGGGGGGGATCAGCCCCAGCATTTT	CASSAWGGDQPQHF
NA	TRBV4-1	TRBJ2-3	TRBD1	TGCGCCAGCAGCCAAGAGTGGGGGGACAGGGGAACAGATACGCAGTATTTT	CASSQEWGDRGTDTQYF
NA	TRBV9	TRBJ1-1	TRBD1	TGTGCCAGCAGCGCCCTACAGGGGAGGGCTTTCTTT	CASSALQGRAFF
NA	TRBV7-3	TRBJ2-1	TRBD2	TGTGCCAGCAGCTTATGGACTAGCGGGGCCCGCAATGAGCAGTTCTTC	CASSLWTSGARNEQFF
once	TRBV28	TRBJ1-6	NA	TGTGCCAGCAGAATACTCCGGGACAAGCCCTTTCCCCTCCACTTT	CASRILRDKPFPLHF
once	TRBV6-5	TRBJ2-7	TRBD2	TGTGCCAGCAGTTTGACTAGCGGTCCTACGAGGGAGCAGTACTTC	CASSLTSGPTREQYF
NA	TRBV7-9	TRBJ2-1	TRBD2	TGTGCCAGCAGCGGGACTAGCGGGAGTACTGATGAGCAGTTCTTC	CASSGTSGSTDEQFF
NA	TRBV29-1	TRBJ2-7	TRBD2	TGCAGCGTTGGGGGGACTAGCGGGAGGGGGGAGCAGTACTTC	CSVGGTSGRGEQYF
NA	TRBV27	TRBJ2-5	TRBD2	TGTGCCAGCAGTTACCGGGGGAAGCGGGAGGTCCAAGAGACCCAGTACTTC	CASSYRGKREVQETQYF
NA	TRBV7-6	TRBJ2-3	NA	TGTGCCAGCAGCCTCCTAGGCACAGATACGCAGTATTTT	CASSLLGTDTQYF
NA	TRBV5-5	TRBJ2-2	NA	TGTGCCAGCCAACGAACTACGGGATACACCGGGGAGCTGTTTTTT	CASQRTTGYTGELFF
NA	TRBV28	TRBJ1-2	NA	TGTGCCAGCAGTTTGGGCGGGGGTGCTGGTGGCTACACCTTC	CASSLGGGAGGYTF
few	TRBV30	TRBJ2-7	TRBD1	TGTGCCTGGAGTTACGGACAGGGCATCATTTTCGAGCAGTACTTC	CAWSYGQGIIFEQYF
once	TRBV15	TRBJ2-3	TRBD1	TGTGCCACCAGCAGGGACAGGGACACAGATACGCAGTATTTT	CATSRDRDTDTQYF
NA	TRBV5-6	TRBJ1-2	NA	TGTGCCAGCAGCTTGACGCAGGGAGGGATCAACTATGGCTACACCTTC	CASSLTQGGINYGYTF
NA	TRBV27	TRBJ2-7	TRBD2	TGTGCCAGCAGTTCCCTGGGACTAGCGGGAGACCTCTCCTACGAGCAGTACTTC	CASSSLGLAGDLSYEQYF
NA	TRBV27	TRBJ1-4	NA	TGTGCCAGCAGTTCCCTCGCGCATGAAAAACTGTTTTTT	CASSSLAHEKLFF